The present TCR beta chain was sequenced within a study of T cells in Graves' hyperthyroidism and ophthalmopathy. The V and J ends lost 5 bases and 1 base respectively, with 16 bases between them. Germline V gene lookup returns CDR1 SEHNR and CDR2 FQNEAQ (reference sequence). The CDR3 length is 16 residues. This clonotype appeared many times. The CDR3 regions of TCR beta were amplified from RNA transcripts. The HTBI set primed first-round TCR CDR3 RT-PCR. TCRdb recomputed calls from the multiplex PCR reads with MiXCR, one row per CDR3 protein. The sample lists 500,000 to 750,000 distinct CDR3 sequences, less than 20% occurring once.

The sequence was collected from a young woman with Graves' hyperthyroidism. This chain uses TRBV7-9 with TRBJ2-3, with D possibly matching TRBD2 (6 bases). The sequenced sample was blood. CDR3: CASSQNRLDGTDTQYF. CDR3 sequence (DNA): TGTGCCAGCAGCCAAAACAGACTAGATGGCACAGATACGCAGTATTTT.